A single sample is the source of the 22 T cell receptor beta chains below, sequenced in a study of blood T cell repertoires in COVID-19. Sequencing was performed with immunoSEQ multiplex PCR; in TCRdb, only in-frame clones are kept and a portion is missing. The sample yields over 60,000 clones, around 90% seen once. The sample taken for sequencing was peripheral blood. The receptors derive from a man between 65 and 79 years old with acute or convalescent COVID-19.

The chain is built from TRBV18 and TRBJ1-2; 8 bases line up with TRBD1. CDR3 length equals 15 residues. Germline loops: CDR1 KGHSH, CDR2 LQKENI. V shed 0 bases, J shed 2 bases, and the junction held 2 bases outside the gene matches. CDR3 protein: CASSPPRTGNYGYTF. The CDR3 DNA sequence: TGTGCCAGCTCACCACCGAGGACAGGGAACTATGGCTACACCTTC.

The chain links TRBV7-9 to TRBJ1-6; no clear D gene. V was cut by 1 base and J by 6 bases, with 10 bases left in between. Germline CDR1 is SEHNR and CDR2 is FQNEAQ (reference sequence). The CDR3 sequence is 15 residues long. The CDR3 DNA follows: TGTGCCAGCAGCTTAGTAAGCGGTCCTAATTCACCCCTCCACTTT. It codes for CASSLVSGPNSPLHF.

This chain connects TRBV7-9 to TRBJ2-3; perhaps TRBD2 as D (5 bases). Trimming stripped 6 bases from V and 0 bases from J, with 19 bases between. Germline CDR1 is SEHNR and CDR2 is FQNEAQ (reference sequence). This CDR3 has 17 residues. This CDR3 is CASSSGVGLSSTDTQYF. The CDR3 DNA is TGTGCCAGCAGTTCCGGGGTGGGCCTCTCTAGCACAGATACGCAGTATTTT.

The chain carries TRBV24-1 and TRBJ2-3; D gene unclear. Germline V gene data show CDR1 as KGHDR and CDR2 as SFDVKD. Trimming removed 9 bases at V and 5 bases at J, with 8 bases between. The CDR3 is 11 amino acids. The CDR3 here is CATELLDTQYF. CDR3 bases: TGTGCCACCGAACTATTAGATACGCAGTATTTT.

The CDR3 sequence: CASRGAATNEKLFF. CDR3 nucleotides: TGTGCCAGCAGGGGGGCCGCAACTAATGAAAAACTGTTTTTT. The rearrangement links TRBV2 to TRBJ1-4, with a tentative D call TRBD1 (6 bases). Germline CDR1 reads SNHLY; CDR2 reads FYNNEI. There are 14 residues in the CDR3. The germline V and J ends were trimmed by 6 bases and 0 bases, with 8 bases remaining between them.

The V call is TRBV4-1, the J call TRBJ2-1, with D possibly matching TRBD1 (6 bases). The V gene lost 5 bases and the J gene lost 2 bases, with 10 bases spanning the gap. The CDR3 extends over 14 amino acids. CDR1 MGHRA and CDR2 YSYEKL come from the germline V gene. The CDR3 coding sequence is TGCGCCAGCAGCACAACAGGGACCTACAATGAGCAGTTCTTC. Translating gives CASSTTGTYNEQFF.

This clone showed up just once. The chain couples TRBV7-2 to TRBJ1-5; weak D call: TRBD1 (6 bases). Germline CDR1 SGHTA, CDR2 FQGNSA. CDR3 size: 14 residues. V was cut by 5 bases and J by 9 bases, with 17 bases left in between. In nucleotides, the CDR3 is TGTGCCAGCAGCGTAGATTCAGGGGTGCGGCCCCAGCATTTT. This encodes CASSVDSGVRPQHF.

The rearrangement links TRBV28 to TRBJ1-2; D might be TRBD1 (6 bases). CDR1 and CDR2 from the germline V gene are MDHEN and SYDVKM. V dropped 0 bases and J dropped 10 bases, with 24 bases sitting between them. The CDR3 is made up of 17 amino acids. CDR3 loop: CASSLWNRVEAHHDYTF. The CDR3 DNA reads TGTGCCAGCAGTTTATGGAACAGGGTGGAGGCACACCACGACTACACCTTC.

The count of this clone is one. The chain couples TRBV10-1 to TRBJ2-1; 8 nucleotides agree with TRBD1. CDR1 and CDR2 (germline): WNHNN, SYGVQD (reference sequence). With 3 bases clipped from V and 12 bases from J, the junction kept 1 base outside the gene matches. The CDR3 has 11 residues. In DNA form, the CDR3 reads TGCGCCAGCAGTGACAGGGGGCGGCAGTTCTTC. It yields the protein CASSDRGRQFF.

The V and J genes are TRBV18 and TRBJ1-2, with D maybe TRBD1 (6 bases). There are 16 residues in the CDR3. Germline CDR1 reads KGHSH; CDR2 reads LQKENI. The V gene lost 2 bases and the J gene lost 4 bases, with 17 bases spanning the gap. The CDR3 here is CASSPFSSEQGYGYTF. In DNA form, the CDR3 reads TGTGCCAGCTCACCATTCTCGTCGGAACAGGGCTATGGCTACACCTTC.

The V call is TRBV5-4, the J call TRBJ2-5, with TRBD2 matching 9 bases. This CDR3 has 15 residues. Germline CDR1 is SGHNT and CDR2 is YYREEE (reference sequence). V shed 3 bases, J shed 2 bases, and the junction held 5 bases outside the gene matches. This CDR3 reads CASSSSTSGQETQYF. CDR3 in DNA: TGTGCCAGCAGCTCTTCGACTAGCGGACAAGAGACCCAGTACTTC.

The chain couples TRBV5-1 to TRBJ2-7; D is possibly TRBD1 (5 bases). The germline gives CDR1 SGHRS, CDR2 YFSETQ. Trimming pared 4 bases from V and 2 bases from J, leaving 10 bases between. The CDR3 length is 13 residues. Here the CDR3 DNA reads TGCGCCAGCAGCCGGACACCCACCTACGAGCAGTACTTC. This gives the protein CASSRTPTYEQYF.

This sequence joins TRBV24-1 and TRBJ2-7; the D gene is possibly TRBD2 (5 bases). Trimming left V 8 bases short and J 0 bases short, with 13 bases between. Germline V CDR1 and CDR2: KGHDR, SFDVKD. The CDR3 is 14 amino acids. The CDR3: CATKVGGSSYEQYF. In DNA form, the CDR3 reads TGTGCCACCAAGGTCGGTGGGAGCTCCTACGAGCAGTACTTC.

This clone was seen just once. CDR3 DNA sequence: TGTGCCAGCAGCCAAGGGCTGGCGGGGGGCGGCGCAGATACGCAGTATTTT. This encodes CASSQGLAGGGADTQYF. The rearrangement links TRBV4-2 to TRBJ2-3; 8 nucleotides agree with TRBD2. CDR1 is LGHNA and CDR2 is YNFKEQ in the germline V gene. V lost 1 base to trimming and J lost 4 bases; unmatched junction nucleotides: 10. The CDR3 has 17 residues.

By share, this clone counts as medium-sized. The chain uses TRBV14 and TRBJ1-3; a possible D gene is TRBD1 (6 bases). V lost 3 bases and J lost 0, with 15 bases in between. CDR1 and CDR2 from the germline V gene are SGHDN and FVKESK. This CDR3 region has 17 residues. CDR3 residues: CASSHRTVLSSGNTIYF. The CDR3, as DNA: TGTGCCAGCAGCCACAGGACAGTATTGAGCTCTGGAAACACCATATATTTT.

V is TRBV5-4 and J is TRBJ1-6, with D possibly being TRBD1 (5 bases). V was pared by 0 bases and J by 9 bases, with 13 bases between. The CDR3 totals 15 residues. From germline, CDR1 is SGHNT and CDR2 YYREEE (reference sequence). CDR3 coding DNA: TGTGCCAGCAGCTTGGATACGGGGCGGGGTTCACCCCTCCACTTT. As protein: CASSLDTGRGSPLHF.

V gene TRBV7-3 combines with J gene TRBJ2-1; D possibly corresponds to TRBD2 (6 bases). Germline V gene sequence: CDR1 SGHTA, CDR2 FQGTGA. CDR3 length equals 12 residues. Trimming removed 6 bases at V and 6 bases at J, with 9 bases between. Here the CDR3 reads CASRLGGNEQFF. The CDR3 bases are TGTGCCAGCAGGCTGGGGGGCAATGAGCAGTTCTTC.

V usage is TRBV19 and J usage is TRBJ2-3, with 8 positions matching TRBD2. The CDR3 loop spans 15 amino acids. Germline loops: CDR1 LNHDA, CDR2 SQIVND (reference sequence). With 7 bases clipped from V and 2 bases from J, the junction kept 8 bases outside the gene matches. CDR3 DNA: TGTGCCAGTACTAAGCGGGGGCGCTTCACAGATACGCAGTATTTT. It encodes CASTKRGRFTDTQYF.

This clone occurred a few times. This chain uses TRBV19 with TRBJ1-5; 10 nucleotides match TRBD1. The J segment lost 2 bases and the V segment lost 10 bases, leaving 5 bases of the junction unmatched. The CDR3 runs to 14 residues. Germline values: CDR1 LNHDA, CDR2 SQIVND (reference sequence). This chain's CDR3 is CATRQGAGNQPQHF. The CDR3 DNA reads TGTGCCACCCGACAGGGGGCTGGCAATCAGCCCCAGCATTTT.

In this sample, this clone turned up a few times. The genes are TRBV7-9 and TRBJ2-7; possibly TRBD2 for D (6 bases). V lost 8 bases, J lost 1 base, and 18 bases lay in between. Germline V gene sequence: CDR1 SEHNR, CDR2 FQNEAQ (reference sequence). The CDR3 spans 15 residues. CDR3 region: CASPPGGDGSYEQYF. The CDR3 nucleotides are TGTGCCAGCCCTCCGGGCGGGGATGGGTCCTACGAGCAGTACTTC.

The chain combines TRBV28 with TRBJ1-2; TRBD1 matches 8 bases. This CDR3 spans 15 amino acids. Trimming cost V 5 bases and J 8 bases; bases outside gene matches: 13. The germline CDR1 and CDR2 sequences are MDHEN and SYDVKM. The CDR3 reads CASSGQGEGSKGYTF. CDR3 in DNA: TGTGCCAGCAGTGGACAGGGAGAAGGTTCGAAGGGCTACACCTTC.

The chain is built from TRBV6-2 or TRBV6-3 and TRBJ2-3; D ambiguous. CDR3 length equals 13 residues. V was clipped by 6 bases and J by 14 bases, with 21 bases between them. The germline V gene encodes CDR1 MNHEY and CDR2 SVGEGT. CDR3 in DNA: TGTGCCAGCAGCCCCCCCAGCAGCGTCAGCTCGTATTTT. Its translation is CASSPPSSVSSYF.